This T cell receptor beta chain was identified in a study of CD8 T cell repertoires and HIV-1 epitope variants (dated by TCRdb to 2020 to 2021). The protocol used for the library was the immunoSEQ multiplex PCR assay. Entries here come from immuneACCESS through TCRdb and include only in-frame sequences with V and J called. Some clones fail to appear in such tables; in the studies checked, an unresolved V gene covers under half of the shortfall, and the cause of the remainder is unknown. In all, the sample holds about 5,600 clones, and about two thirds of those were seen once. Of the sample, about two fifths falls within the top ten clones. Antigens of these TCRs are unknown. The sequencing sample was made of cultured CD8+ T cells derived from PBMCs. All receptors come from a male donor with HIV.

In its sample, this clone is medium-sized (0.01 to 0.1%). CDR3 sequence: CARKLAGRNTGELFF. Written as DNA, the CDR3 is TGTGCCAGGAAGCTAGCGGGGAGGAACACCGGGGAGCTGTTTTTT. The chain carries TRBV27 and TRBJ2-2; the match to TRBD2 covers 9 bases. Germline V gene data show CDR1 as MNHEY and CDR2 as SMNVEV (reference sequence). The J segment lost 1 base and the V segment lost 9 bases, leaving 6 bases of the junction unmatched. The CDR3 has 15 residues.